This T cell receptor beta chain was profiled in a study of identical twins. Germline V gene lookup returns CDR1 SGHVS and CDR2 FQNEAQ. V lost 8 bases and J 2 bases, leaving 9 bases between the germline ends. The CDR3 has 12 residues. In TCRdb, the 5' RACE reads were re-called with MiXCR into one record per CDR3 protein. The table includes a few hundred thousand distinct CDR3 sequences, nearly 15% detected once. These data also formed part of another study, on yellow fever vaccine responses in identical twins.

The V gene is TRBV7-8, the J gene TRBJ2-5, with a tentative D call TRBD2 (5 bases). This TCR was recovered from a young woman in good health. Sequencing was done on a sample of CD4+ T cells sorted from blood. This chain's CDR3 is CASFLAQETQYF. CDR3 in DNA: TGTGCCAGCTTTTTAGCGCAAGAGACCCAGTACTTC.